These 4 T cell receptor beta chains were all obtained from the same sample, sequenced in a study of T cell responses to AZD1222 COVID-19 vaccine. Libraries were prepared by immunoSEQ multiplex PCR; TCRdb keeps only in-frame clonotypes and omits some of them. Of approximately 210,000 clones listed, more than 85% are singletons. The specimen was peripheral blood, collected 28 days after the second AZD1222 dose. Receptors originate from an adult who received the AZD1222 COVID-19 vaccine.

This clone was observed a few times. This chain joins TRBV19 and TRBJ2-4, with a tentative D call TRBD1 (5 bases). Germline CDR1 and CDR2: LNHDA and SQIVND (reference sequence). Trimming shortened V by 3 bases and J by 2 bases, and 14 bases separated the two germline ends. The CDR3 is made up of 16 amino acids. In nucleotides, the CDR3 is TGTGCCAGTAGTATCATACAGGCGAGTTCCAAAAACATTCAGTACTTC. Its protein product is CASSIIQASSKNIQYF.

The chain combines TRBV6-4 with TRBJ2-3, with D unresolved. The CDR3 sequence is 13 residues long. Germline V gives CDR1 MRHNA, CDR2 SNTAGT. V dropped 6 bases and J dropped 4 bases, with 11 bases sitting between them. CDR3 sequence: CASRGPGSDTQYF. DNA for the CDR3: TGTGCCAGCAGAGGTCCGGGTTCAGATACGCAGTATTTT.

The J gene is TRBJ1-2, the V gene TRBV5-1, with 12 bases fitting TRBD1. V lost 4 bases, J lost 8 bases, and 12 bases stayed unmatched. This CDR3 comprises 16 residues. Germline-derived CDR1 and CDR2 are SGHRS and YFSETQ. CDR3 residues: CASSLTSGTGGNGYTF. CDR3 in DNA: TGCGCCAGCAGCCTAACCTCCGGGACAGGGGGCAACGGCTACACCTTC.

The V gene is TRBV15, the J gene TRBJ2-1; 7 bases align to TRBD1. Germline assignment: CDR1 LNHNV and CDR2 YYDKDF (reference sequence). Germline trimming cut 6 bases from V and 8 bases from J; bases unmatched to any gene: 7. CDR3 length: 13 residues. The chain's CDR3 is CATRGGRPHEQFF. In DNA, the CDR3 is TGTGCCACCAGAGGGGGCAGGCCCCATGAGCAGTTCTTC.